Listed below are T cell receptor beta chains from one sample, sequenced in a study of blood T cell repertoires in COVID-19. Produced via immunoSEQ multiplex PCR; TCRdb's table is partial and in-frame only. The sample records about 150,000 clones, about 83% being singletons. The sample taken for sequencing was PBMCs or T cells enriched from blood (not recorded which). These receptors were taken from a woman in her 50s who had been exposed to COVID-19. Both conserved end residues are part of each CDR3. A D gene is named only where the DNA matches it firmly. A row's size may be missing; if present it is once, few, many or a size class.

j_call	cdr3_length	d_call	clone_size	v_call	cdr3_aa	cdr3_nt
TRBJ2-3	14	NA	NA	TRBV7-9	CASSLEAGADTQYF	TGTGCCAGCAGCCTAGAGGCAGGGGCAGATACGCAGTATTTT
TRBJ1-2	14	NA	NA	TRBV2	CASSEFTANYGYTF	TGTGCCAGCAGTGAATTCACAGCTAACTATGGCTACACCTTC
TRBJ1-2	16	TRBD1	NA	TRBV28	CASNPSPGQAPGGYTF	TGTGCCAGCAACCCCTCCCCCGGACAGGCCCCGGGAGGCTACACCTTC
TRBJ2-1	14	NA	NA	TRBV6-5	CASSDFSSYNEQFF	TGTGCCAGCAGCGACTTTAGCTCCTACAATGAGCAGTTCTTC
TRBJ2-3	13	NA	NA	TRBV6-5	CASSYSRADTQYF	TGTGCCAGCAGTTATAGTCGGGCAGATACGCAGTATTTT
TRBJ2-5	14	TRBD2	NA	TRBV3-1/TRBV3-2	CASSQRWGGETQYF	TGTGCCAGCAGTCAAAGGTGGGGAGGGGAGACCCAGTACTTC
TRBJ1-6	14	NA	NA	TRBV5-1	CASSLAGLGSPLHF	TGCGCCAGCAGCTTGGCAGGGTTGGGTTCACCCCTCCACTTT
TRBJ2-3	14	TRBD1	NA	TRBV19	CATRGTGSTDTQYF	TGTGCCACAAGGGGGACAGGCAGCACAGATACGCAGTATTTT
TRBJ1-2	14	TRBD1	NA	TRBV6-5	CASSRDRGPYGYTF	TGTGCCAGCAGCCGTGACAGGGGGCCCTATGGCTACACCTTC
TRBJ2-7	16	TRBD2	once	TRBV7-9	CASSLVRLAGDYEQYF	TGTGCCAGCAGCTTAGTGCGACTAGCTGGCGACTACGAGCAGTACTTC
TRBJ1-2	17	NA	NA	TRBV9	CASSDPTTGPANYGYTF	TGTGCCAGCAGCGACCCCACGACAGGCCCAGCTAACTATGGCTACACCTTC
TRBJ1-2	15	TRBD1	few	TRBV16	CASSRTGTGYVGYTF	TGTGCCAGCAGCCGGACCGGGACAGGGTATGTTGGCTACACCTTC
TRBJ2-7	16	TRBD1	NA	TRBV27	CASNPLRTGKGYEQYF	TGTGCCAGCAACCCCCTTAGGACAGGGAAGGGCTACGAGCAGTACTTC
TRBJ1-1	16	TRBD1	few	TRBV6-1	CASSETSGTGGTEAFF	TGTGCCAGCAGTGAAACCTCCGGGACAGGGGGCACTGAAGCTTTCTTT
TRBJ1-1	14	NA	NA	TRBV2	CASNKGRVQTEAFF	TGTGCCAGCAATAAAGGCAGGGTGCAGACTGAAGCTTTCTTT
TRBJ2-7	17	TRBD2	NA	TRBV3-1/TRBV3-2	CASSLLGLAVVPYEQYF	TGTGCCAGCAGCCTTTTGGGACTAGCGGTGGTCCCCTACGAGCAGTACTTC
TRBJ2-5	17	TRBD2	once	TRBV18	CASSPPSGGAGGETQYF	TGTGCCAGCTCACCACCTAGCGGGGGGGCCGGAGGAGAGACCCAGTACTTC
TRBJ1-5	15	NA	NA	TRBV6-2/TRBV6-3	CASSLQGYSNQPQHF	TGTGCCAGCAGTCTACAGGGTTATAGCAATCAGCCCCAGCATTTT
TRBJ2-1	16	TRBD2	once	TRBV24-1	CATSKGPSGGDNEQFF	TGTGCCACCAGTAAGGGTCCTAGCGGGGGGGACAATGAGCAGTTCTTC
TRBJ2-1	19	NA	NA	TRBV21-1	CASSRGLAGPNPQLNEQFF	TGTGCCAGCAGCCGAGGACTAGCGGGGCCTAACCCTCAATTAAATGAGCAGTTCTTC
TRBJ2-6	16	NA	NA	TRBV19	CASAGQPGSGANVLTF	TGTGCCAGTGCGGGACAGCCTGGCTCGGGGGCCAACGTCCTGACTTTC
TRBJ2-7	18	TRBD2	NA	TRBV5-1	CASSLTFPGTSGPYEQYF	TGCGCCAGCAGCTTGACCTTCCCCGGGACTAGCGGACCCTACGAGCAGTACTTC
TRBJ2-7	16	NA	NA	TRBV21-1	CASSKARGQGVYEQYF	TGTGCCAGCAGCAAAGCGCGGGGACAGGGGGTCTACGAGCAGTACTTC
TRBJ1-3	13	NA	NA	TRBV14	CASRWTSGNTIYF	TGTGCCAGCAGATGGACATCTGGAAACACCATATATTTT
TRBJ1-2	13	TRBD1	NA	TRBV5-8	CASRDRGYYGYTF	TGTGCCAGCAGGGACAGGGGCTACTATGGCTACACCTTC
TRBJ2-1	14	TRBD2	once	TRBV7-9	CASSQPGTSNKQFF	TGTGCCAGCAGCCAGCCTGGGACTAGCAACAAGCAGTTCTTC
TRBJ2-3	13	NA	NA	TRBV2	CAKWTGGSDTQYF	TGTGCCAAGTGGACAGGAGGGTCAGATACGCAGTATTTT
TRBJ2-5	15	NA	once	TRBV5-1	CASSSRAAAQETQYF	TGCGCCAGCAGCTCCCGTGCGGCGGCCCAAGAGACCCAGTACTTC
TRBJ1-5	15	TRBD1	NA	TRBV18	CASSPGQGHNQPQHF	TGTGCCAGCTCCCCTGGACAGGGACACAATCAGCCCCAGCATTTT
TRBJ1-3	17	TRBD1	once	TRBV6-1	CASSEGQGAFSGNTIYF	TGTGCCAGCAGTGAAGGACAGGGCGCCTTCTCTGGAAACACCATATATTTT
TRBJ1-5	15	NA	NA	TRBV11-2	CASSLVPGGNQPQHF	TGTGCCAGCAGCTTAGTCCCAGGGGGCAATCAGCCCCAGCATTTT
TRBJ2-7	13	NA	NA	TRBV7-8	CASSSRTIYEQYF	TGTGCCAGCAGCTCCCGGACTATCTACGAGCAGTACTTC
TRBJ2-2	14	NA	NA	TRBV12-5	CASGRGLSTGELFF	TGTGCTAGTGGGAGGGGGTTGAGTACCGGGGAGCTGTTTTTT
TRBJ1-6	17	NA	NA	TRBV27	CASSLEQGFSYNSPLHF	TGTGCCAGCAGTTTAGAACAGGGATTCTCTTATAATTCACCCCTCCACTTT
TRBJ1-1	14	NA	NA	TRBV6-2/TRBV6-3	CASSYGQIITEAFF	TGTGCCAGCAGTTACGGACAGATCATCACTGAAGCTTTCTTT
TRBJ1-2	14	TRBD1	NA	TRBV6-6	CASMTGGAGYGYTF	TGTGCCAGCATGACAGGGGGCGCGGGATATGGCTACACCTTC
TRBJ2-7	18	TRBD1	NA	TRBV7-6	CASSPAPGQGGIGYEQYF	TGTGCCAGCAGCCCAGCCCCGGGACAGGGAGGTATCGGCTACGAGCAGTACTTC
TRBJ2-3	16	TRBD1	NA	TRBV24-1	CATSDKDRSGTDTQYF	TGTGCCACCAGTGATAAGGACAGGTCTGGCACAGATACGCAGTATTTT
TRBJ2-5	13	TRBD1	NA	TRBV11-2	CASANKFGTASYF	TGTGCCAGCGCTAACAAGTTTGGGACAGCCAGTTACTTC
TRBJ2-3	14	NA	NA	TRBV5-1	CASSVIGGTDTQYF	TGCGCCAGCAGCGTAATAGGAGGGACAGATACGCAGTATTTT
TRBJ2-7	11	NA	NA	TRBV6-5	CASTTGYEQYF	TGTGCCAGCACGACAGGCTACGAGCAGTACTTC
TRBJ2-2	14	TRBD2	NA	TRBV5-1	CASRGESNTGELFF	TGCGCCAGCCGGGGGGAATCGAACACCGGGGAGCTGTTTTTT
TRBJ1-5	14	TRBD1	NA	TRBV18	CASSPDRGNQPQHF	TGTGCCAGCTCACCAGACAGGGGCAATCAGCCCCAGCATTTT
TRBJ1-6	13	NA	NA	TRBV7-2	CASSPRGGSPLHF	TGTGCCAGCAGTCCTCGGGGGGGTTCACCCCTCCACTTT
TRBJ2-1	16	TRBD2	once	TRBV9	CASSPGTSGTYNEQFF	TGTGCCAGCAGCCCCGGGACTAGCGGGACGTACAATGAGCAGTTCTTC
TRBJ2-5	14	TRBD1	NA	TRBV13	CASSHDRGQETQYF	TGTGCCAGCAGCCATGACAGGGGGCAAGAGACCCAGTACTTC
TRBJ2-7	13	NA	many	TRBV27	CASNAATSYEQYF	TGTGCCAGCAACGCGGCGACCTCCTACGAGCAGTACTTC
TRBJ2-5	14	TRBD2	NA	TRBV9	CASSASGGRETQYF	TGTGCCAGCAGCGCCAGCGGGGGGAGGGAGACCCAGTACTTC
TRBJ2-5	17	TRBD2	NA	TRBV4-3	CASSQDLPGLATETQYF	TGCGCCAGCAGCCAAGATCTCCCGGGACTAGCGACAGAGACCCAGTACTTC
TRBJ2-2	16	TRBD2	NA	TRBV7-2	CASSQIAGANTGELFF	TGTGCCAGCAGCCAAATAGCGGGGGCGAACACCGGGGAGCTGTTTTTT
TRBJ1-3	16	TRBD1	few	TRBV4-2	CASSQVQGATRDTIYF	TGTGCCAGCAGCCAAGTACAGGGGGCTACCCGGGACACCATATATTTT
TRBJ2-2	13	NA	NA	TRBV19	CASSIGRAGELFF	TGTGCCAGTAGTATAGGGAGGGCTGGGGAGCTGTTTTTT
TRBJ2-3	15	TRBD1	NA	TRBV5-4	CASSLAGTDLSPQYF	TGTGCCAGCAGCTTGGCCGGGACAGATCTCTCCCCGCAGTATTTT
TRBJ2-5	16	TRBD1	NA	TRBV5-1	CASSPTGAGDQETQYF	TGCGCCAGCAGCCCAACAGGGGCTGGGGACCAAGAGACCCAGTACTTC
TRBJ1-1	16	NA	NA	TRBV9	CASSVGPMGGDTEAFF	TGTGCCAGCAGCGTAGGACCTATGGGCGGGGACACTGAAGCTTTCTTT
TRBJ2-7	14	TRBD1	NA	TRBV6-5	CASMVYRGSYEQYF	TGTGCCAGCATGGTTTACAGGGGCTCCTACGAGCAGTACTTC
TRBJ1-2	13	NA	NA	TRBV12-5	CASGFPGRYGYTF	TGTGCTAGTGGTTTCCCGGGGAGATATGGCTACACCTTC
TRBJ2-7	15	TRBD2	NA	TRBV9	CASSVFREGPYEQYF	TGTGCCAGCAGCGTGTTTCGGGAGGGCCCGTACGAGCAGTACTTC